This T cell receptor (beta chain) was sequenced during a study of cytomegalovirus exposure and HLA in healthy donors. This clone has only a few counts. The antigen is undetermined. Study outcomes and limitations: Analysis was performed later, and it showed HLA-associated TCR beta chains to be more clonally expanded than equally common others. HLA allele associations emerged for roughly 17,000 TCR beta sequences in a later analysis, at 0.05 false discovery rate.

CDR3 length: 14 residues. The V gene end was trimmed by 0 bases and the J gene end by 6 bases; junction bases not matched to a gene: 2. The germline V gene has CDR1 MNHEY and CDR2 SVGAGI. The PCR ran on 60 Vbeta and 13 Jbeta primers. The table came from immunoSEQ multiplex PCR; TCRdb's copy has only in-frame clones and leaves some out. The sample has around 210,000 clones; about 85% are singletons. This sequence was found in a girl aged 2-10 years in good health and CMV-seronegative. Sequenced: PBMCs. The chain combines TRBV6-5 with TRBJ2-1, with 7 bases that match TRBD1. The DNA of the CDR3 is TGTGCCAGCAGTTACTCAGACAGGGTCAATGAGCAGTTCTTC. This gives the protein CASSYSDRVNEQFF.